The entry below describes one T cell receptor (beta chain). Its antigen is unidentified. Relative to the germline gene, one junction end is altered; a read error may explain this. Within the sample, other DNA sequences also encode this same CDR3. Germline V CDR1 and CDR2: SGHDT, YYEEEE. This CDR3 region has 14 residues. The data were obtained in a study of cytomegalovirus exposure and HLA in healthy donors. The study's findings and limits: Based on reports, TCR beta sequences accurately predicted HLA-A and HLA-B alleles for most subjects. Of the V segments, some could not be distinguished, including TRBV6-2 and TRBV6-3, and were excluded.

The PCR had 60 Vbeta and 13 Jbeta primers. Clones were sequenced by immunoSEQ multiplex PCR, and TCRdb holds only the in-frame ones, with some missing. The sample lists 200,000 or so clones; 82% were seen once. Material for sequencing was PBMCs. V and J are TRBV5-6 and TRBJ1-1; 9 bases map to TRBD1. The TCR sequence derives from a woman aged 45-65 years in good health and CMV-seropositive. CDR3 region: CASSWTGERTEAFF. For the CDR3, the DNA is TGTGCCAGCAGCTGGACAGGGGAGAGGACTGAAGCCTTCTTT.